This section outlines one T cell receptor (beta chain) sequence together with its context. Its antigen is not identified. This entry comes from a study of cytomegalovirus exposure and HLA in healthy donors. Study-wide points: Later analysis associated a missense DCLRE1C variant with TCR beta V- and J-gene trimming. In an earlier analysis, productive rearrangement rates for most beta V segments clustered near 90% or 30%.

The PCR made use of 60 Vbeta and 13 Jbeta primers. Method: immunoSEQ multiplex PCR; TCRdb's copy keeps in-frame clones and lacks some. The data show approximately 220,000 clones, with around 79% seen just once and 0.2% to 0.25% held by the top ten. Trimming cost V 0 bases and J 7 bases; bases outside gene matches: 7. Germline V gene data show CDR1 as SGDLS and CDR2 as YYNGEE. The length of the CDR3 is 16 residues. Regarding donors, all were healthy bone marrow donors. This TCR came from a girl aged 2-10 years in good health and CMV-seronegative. The sequenced sample consisted of PBMCs. This sequence joins TRBV9 and TRBJ2-2; 9 bases line up with TRBD1. CDR3 residues: CASSVVDRGVVGELFF. CDR3 bases: TGTGCCAGCAGCGTAGTGGACAGGGGCGTCGTCGGGGAGCTGTTTTTT. Together with reference TRBV9 and TRBJ2-2, the CDR3 gives the full variable domain: DSGVTQTPKHLITATGQRVTLRCSPRSGDLSVYWYQQSLDQGLQFLIQYYNGEERAKGNILERFSAQQFPDLHSELNLSSLELGDSALYFCASSVVDRGVVGELFFGEGSRLTVL.